What follows are 32 T cell receptor beta chains derived from one specimen sequenced in a study of blood T cells in healthy people across ages. Sample-barcoded 5' priming and a J-beta primer mix drove a second PCR of about 7 to 12 cycles. TCRdb analysed the 5' RACE reads with MiXCR anew, one entry per CDR3 protein. The data hold about 800,000 distinct CDR3 sequences, with roughly 25% observed a single time. These same records also appear under a second study, on T cells of mothers and their children.

Sequenced material: blood. These receptors originate from a boy aged 5-17 years in good health.

This clonotype has more than one count but fewer than ten. This chain connects TRBV14 to TRBJ1-1; unclear D gene. Trimming took 0 bases from V and 0 from J, leaving 8 bases between them. This CDR3 comprises 15 residues. CDR1 is SGHDN and CDR2 is FVKESK in the germline V gene. The CDR3 spells CASSQDPGLNTEAFF. The DNA for the CDR3 is TGTGCCAGCAGCCAAGATCCTGGTTTGAACACTGAAGCTTTCTTT.

This clonotype turned up a few times. This sequence joins TRBV29-1 and TRBJ1-1; 7 bases line up with TRBD1. This CDR3 has 15 residues. With 6 bases clipped from V and 2 bases from J, the junction kept 12 bases outside the gene matches. Per the germline V gene, CDR1 is SQVTM and CDR2 is ANQGSEA. The CDR3 coding sequence is TGCAGCGTAGTACTTGACAGGGACCTCAACACTGAAGCTTTCTTT. Translated, it gives CSVVLDRDLNTEAFF.

This chain joins TRBV2 and TRBJ1-2, with D maybe TRBD1 (5 bases). The CDR3 is 15 residues long. Looked up from germline, CDR1 is SNHLY and CDR2 is FYNNEI. Trimming stripped 3 bases from V and 0 bases from J, with 11 bases between. The CDR3 region is CASSDRVTSNYGYTF. The CDR3 bases are TGTGCCAGCAGTGACAGGGTTACATCTAACTATGGCTACACCTTC.

This clonotype was picked up a small number of times. The J gene is TRBJ1-4, the V gene TRBV20-1, with 9 bases aligning to TRBD1. J lost 3 bases, V lost 6 bases, and 2 bases had no gene match. Germline V CDR1 and CDR2: DFQATT, SNEGSKA (reference sequence). The CDR3 has 13 residues. The chain's CDR3 is CSANRGPNEKLFF. As DNA, the CDR3 is TGCAGTGCAAACAGGGGGCCTAATGAAAAACTGTTTTTT.

V usage is TRBV6-2 or TRBV6-3 and J usage is TRBJ1-5; D gene ambiguous. Germline-derived CDR1 and CDR2 are MNHEY and SVGEGT. V lost 6 bases, J lost 0 bases, and 12 bases lay in between. The CDR3 totals 15 residues. The CDR3 nucleotides read TGTGCCAGCAGCGTCGGACCGGTTAGCAATCAGCCCCAGCATTTT. Amino acids: CASSVGPVSNQPQHF.

This clonotype has more than one count but fewer than ten. The CDR3 here is CSASLVSKNEQFF. As DNA, the CDR3 is TGCAGTGCTAGTTTAGTGAGCAAGAATGAGCAGTTCTTC. The chain couples TRBV20-1 to TRBJ2-1; D gene ambiguous. There are 13 residues in the CDR3. Germline lookup yields CDR1 DFQATT and CDR2 SNEGSKA (reference sequence). Trimming cost V 3 bases and J 7 bases, with 13 bases left between them.

The rearrangement joins TRBV7-2 to TRBJ2-7; 11 bases are shared with TRBD2. Germline lookup yields CDR1 SGHTA and CDR2 FQGNSA. Unmatched junction bases numbered 6, after V lost 2 bases and J lost 3 bases. CDR3 length: 16 amino acids. CDR3 coding DNA: TGTGCCAGCAGCTTATCGCTAGCGGGGGGAATCTACGAGCAGTACTTC. It specifies CASSLSLAGGIYEQYF.

V usage is TRBV19 and J usage is TRBJ2-5; TRBD2 aligns across 7 bases. The tail of the sequence fits TRBJ2-1 better, so the J call may be wrong. The CDR3 runs to 14 residues. The germline gives CDR1 LNHDA, CDR2 SQIVND (reference sequence). The CDR3 sequence: CASKEGGPSNEQFF. As DNA, the CDR3 is TGTGCCAGTAAGGAGGGAGGGCCCAGCAATGAGCAGTTCTTC.

The chain employs TRBV5-1 and TRBJ2-7; no firm D call. V lost 2 bases and J 3 bases, leaving 9 bases between the germline ends. CDR3 length: 13 amino acids. Germline CDR1 is SGHRS and CDR2 is YFSETQ. DNA of the CDR3: TGCGCCAGCAGCTTTGGCGTGGGCTACGAGCAGTACTTC. Its protein product is CASSFGVGYEQYF.

The gene calls are TRBV19 and TRBJ2-3, with 13 bases that match TRBD2. The ends lost 6 bases at V and 4 bases at J; junction bases unmatched: 4. Germline V gives CDR1 LNHDA, CDR2 SQIVND (reference sequence). The CDR3 loop spans 15 amino acids. CDR3 residues: CASSWTSGSADTQYF. In DNA form, the CDR3 reads TGTGCCAGTAGCTGGACTAGCGGGAGTGCAGATACGCAGTATTTT.

The V and J genes are TRBV2 and TRBJ2-5; D perhaps matches TRBD1 (6 bases). The CDR3 has 13 amino acids. CDR1 is SNHLY, CDR2 FYNNEI, per germline. V lost 7 bases and J lost 0, with 9 bases in between. CDR3 in DNA: TGTGCCAGCAAGGGGGATCACCAAGAGACCCAGTACTTC. As protein: CASKGDHQETQYF.

The CDR3 here is CASSFRGQLYF. CDR3 nucleotides: TGTGCCAGCAGTTTTAGGGGACAGTTATACTTC. V gene TRBV12-3 or TRBV12-4 combines with J gene TRBJ2-7; 7 bases line up with TRBD1. The CDR3 spans 11 residues. Unmatched junction bases numbered 6, after V lost 3 bases and J lost 13 bases.

The chain couples TRBV29-1 to TRBJ2-5; D uncertain. The CDR3 runs 13 residues. The V and J ends lost 4 bases and 0 bases respectively, with 9 bases between them. The germline CDR1 and CDR2 sequences are SQVTM and ANQGSEA. The CDR3 sequence: CSVGNGYQETQYF. In nucleotides, the CDR3 is TGCAGCGTTGGGAATGGGTACCAAGAGACCCAGTACTTC.

The sample holds a few counts of this clonotype. CDR3 sequence: CASREIRGGNSPLHF. The CDR3 DNA sequence: TGTGCCAGCAGGGAGATCCGGGGGGGAAATTCACCCCTCCACTTT. The chain links TRBV28 to TRBJ1-6; D possibly corresponds to TRBD1 (5 bases). Germline CDR1 is MDHEN and CDR2 is SYDVKM. V lost 6 bases to trimming and J lost 7 bases, with 16 bases between them. The CDR3 runs 15 residues.

The chain is built from TRBV20-1 and TRBJ2-7; the D is unclear. The V gene lost 3 bases and the J gene lost 6 bases, with 15 bases spanning the gap. This CDR3 has 13 amino acids. The V gene's germline CDR1 is DFQATT and CDR2 SNEGSKA (reference sequence). CDR3 sequence (DNA): TGCAGTGCTAGGCCGCCGACCCGGCGCGAGCAGTACTTC. This gives the protein CSARPPTRREQYF.

The sample holds a few counts of this clonotype. This sequence joins TRBV4-1 and TRBJ2-5; tentatively, D is TRBD2 (7 bases). The CDR3 consists of 16 residues. Germline loops: CDR1 MGHRA, CDR2 YSYEKL. V was pared by 1 base and J by 4 bases, with 16 bases between. The CDR3 here is CASSQVGAAGAETQYF. For the CDR3, the DNA is TGCGCCAGCAGCCAAGTTGGGGCGGCGGGGGCAGAGACCCAGTACTTC.

The V gene is TRBV7-2, the J gene TRBJ2-6; D is uncertain. The CDR3 has 15 residues. Germline V gene data show CDR1 as SGHTA and CDR2 as FQGNSA. V lost 5 bases and J lost 0, with 8 bases in between. The CDR3 loop reads CASSGALSGANVLTF. In DNA, the CDR3 is TGTGCCAGCAGCGGCGCCCTCTCTGGGGCCAACGTCCTGACTTTC.

The chain employs TRBV4-3 and TRBJ2-7; D is uncertain. The CDR3 has 17 residues. Trimming pared 1 base from V and 0 bases from J, leaving 16 bases between. CDR1 LGHNA and CDR2 YSLEER come from the germline V gene. Written as DNA, the CDR3 is TGCGCCAGCAGCCAAGGAACGCAGGTTGGAAACTCCTACGAGCAGTACTTC. Translated, it gives CASSQGTQVGNSYEQYF.

There are a few counts of this clonotype. CDR3 sequence reads: CASSQFNDRDNEAFF. The CDR3 DNA reads TGCGCCAGCAGCCAATTTAACGACAGGGATAATGAAGCTTTCTTT. The chain employs TRBV4-3 and TRBJ1-1; 7 bases agree with TRBD1. With V trimmed by 2 bases and J by 7 bases, 10 bases remained unmatched. Per the germline V gene, CDR1 is LGHNA and CDR2 is YSLEER. This CDR3 is built from 15 residues.

This clonotype was seen more than once but under ten times. The chain has TRBV12-5 and TRBJ2-1; 8 bases are shared with TRBD2. Trimming took 1 base from V and 7 from J; bases not matched to a gene: 12. This CDR3 is built from 17 residues. Per germline, CDR1 LGHNT and CDR2 FRNRAP. CDR3 in amino acids: CASGLETRPGLVNEQFF. The CDR3 coding sequence is TGTGCTAGTGGTTTGGAAACCAGACCGGGACTAGTAAATGAGCAGTTCTTC.

CDR3 in DNA: TGTGCCAGCAGCCCGGGGAAGGGAACAACTAATGAAAAACTGTTTTTT. Residues: CASSPGKGTTNEKLFF. The chain combines TRBV7-9 with TRBJ1-4; D not certain. This CDR3 has 16 residues. CDR1 and CDR2 (germline): SEHNR, FQNEAQ (reference sequence). V was pared by 5 bases and J by 0 bases, with 13 bases between.

This clonotype came up a few times. The J gene is TRBJ2-1, the V gene TRBV18; D remains ambiguous. This CDR3 has 11 residues. The V gene lost 2 bases and the J gene lost 6 bases, with 2 bases spanning the gap. Germline V gene data show CDR1 as KGHSH and CDR2 as LQKENI. In DNA, the CDR3 is TGTGCCAGCTCACCAGCCAATGAGCAGTTCTTC. The encoded protein is CASSPANEQFF.

The CDR3 reads CAWRAPMAGRTQYF. The CDR3 DNA reads as TGTGCCTGGAGGGCCCCCATGGCGGGGAGGACCCAGTACTTC. The genes are TRBV30 and TRBJ2-5; TRBD2 might be the D (6 bases). The CDR3 sequence is 14 residues long. Germline CDR1 reads GTSNPN; CDR2 reads SVGIG (reference sequence). Between the trimmed V and J ends, which lost 3 bases and 7 bases, there was a span of 18 bases.

The chain carries TRBV4-1 and TRBJ2-7; 9 nucleotides line up with TRBD1. The CDR3 loop spans 15 amino acids. V lost 3 bases and J lost 2; bases outside the gene matches: 5. Germline V gives CDR1 MGHRA, CDR2 YSYEKL. CDR3 DNA sequence: TGCGCCAGCAGCCAGGTATGGGACAGGGCCTACGAGCAGTACTTC. This sequence encodes CASSQVWDRAYEQYF.

The gene calls are TRBV7-2 and TRBJ2-6, with no clear D. CDR3 length equals 18 residues. Trimming pared 6 bases from V and 0 bases from J, leaving 18 bases between. CDR1 is SGHTA, CDR2 FQGNSA, per germline. The CDR3 sequence: CASRPPGQISSGANVLTF. In DNA form, the CDR3 reads TGTGCCAGCAGACCCCCTGGGCAGATCAGCTCTGGGGCCAACGTCCTGACTTTC.

The chain uses TRBV6-2 or TRBV6-3 and TRBJ2-5; possible D gene TRBD1, 5 bases. The closer fit of TRBJ2-1 to the DNA end suggests the J call may be wrong. This CDR3 has 15 residues. Germline V gives CDR1 MNHEY, CDR2 SVGEGT. This CDR3 is CASSYRTLGHNEQFF. The CDR3 nucleotides are TGTGCCAGCAGTTACAGGACACTGGGCCACAATGAGCAGTTCTTC.

This chain uses TRBV7-3 with TRBJ2-5; tentatively, D is TRBD2 (5 bases). The J call could be wrong; TRBJ2-7 is a better fit for the DNA end. The germline V gene has CDR1 SGHTA and CDR2 FQGTGA. This CDR3 comprises 14 residues. CDR3 loop: CASSQLSGPYEQYF. In DNA, the CDR3 is TGTGCCAGCAGCCAGCTGAGCGGACCCTACGAGCAGTACTTC.

This clonotype has only a few counts. The chain couples TRBV21-1 to TRBJ2-1; the table's D gene call, TRBD2, was not cross checked with the DNA. With the DNA end fitting TRBJ2-7 better, the J assignment may be wrong. TRBV21-1 is a recognized pseudogene. This CDR3 contains 12 residues. CDR3 residues: CASWRESYEQYF. The CDR3 DNA reads TGTGCCAGCTGGCGGGAATCCTACGAGCAGTACTTC.

This clonotype was counted only a few times. V and J are TRBV12-3 or TRBV12-4 and TRBJ2-2; the D gene is possibly TRBD1 (6 bases). Trimming left V 3 bases short and J 6 bases short, with 11 bases between. The length of the CDR3 is 14 residues. The chain's CDR3 is CASSFIGGPGELFF. In DNA form, the CDR3 reads TGTGCCAGCAGTTTCATTGGGGGCCCCGGGGAGCTGTTTTTT.

This clonotype has only a few counts. The chain carries TRBV29-1 and TRBJ2-1; D may correspond to TRBD1 or TRBD2 (5 bases each). The DNA matches TRBJ2-7 better at its end, which makes the J call doubtful. Germline V lookup: CDR1 SQVTM, CDR2 ANQGSEA. The CDR3 is 12 residues long. The CDR3 loop reads CSVEDRDREQYF. CDR3 coding DNA: TGCAGCGTTGAAGATCGGGACCGAGAGCAGTACTTC.

This clonotype was counted only a few times. This chain joins TRBV29-1 and TRBJ2-1; TRBD2 aligns across 10 bases. The CDR3 sequence is 16 residues long. Trimming removed 4 bases from V and 1 base from J; junction bases left unmatched: 7. Germline CDR1 and CDR2: SQVTM and ANQGSEA. In DNA form, the CDR3 reads TGCAGCGTTGGCCTAGCGGGGGTAAGTTCCTACAATGAGCAGTTCTTC. Protein product: CSVGLAGVSSYNEQFF.

The CDR3 region is CASSYGSLAAARGETQYF. The CDR3 DNA is TGTGCCAGCAGTTATGGGTCTCTGGCGGCAGCCCGGGGAGAGACCCAGTACTTC. The rearrangement joins TRBV6-5 to TRBJ2-5; possibly TRBD2 for D (5 bases). CDR1 and CDR2 (germline): MNHEY, SVGAGI. The CDR3 runs 18 residues. V dropped 3 bases and J dropped 4 bases, with 24 bases sitting between them.